What follows describes a single T cell receptor beta chain. Roughly 38,000 genome equivalents of blood DNA were amplified for TRB. Germline V gene sequence: CDR1 MDHEN, CDR2 SYDVKM. This CDR3 is 14 amino acids long. One tube held mixed TRB-A and TRB-B primer pools for touch-down PCR. TCRdb reprocessed the multiplex PCR reads, with one entry per CDR3 protein and no DNA. Seen in this sample are about 12,000 distinct CDR3 sequences; the ten most common clones hold around 3.2%. This sample was included in a study of T cell clusters in autoimmune cytopenias. These data also formed part of another study, on T cell repertoires in aging, cancer and after chemotherapy.

The sequenced material came from peripheral blood. The chain links TRBV28 to TRBJ1-4. The clonotype originates from a human donor in good health. CDR3 in amino acids: CASRKFEGREKLFF.